The sequence of this T cell receptor beta chain was determined in a study of cytomegalovirus exposure and HLA in healthy donors. Study-level background: Most genotyped donors, around 78% of fewer than 400, had Caucasian-associated genetic ancestry.

Study findings and constraints: A missense DCLRE1C variant was associated with V- and J-gene trimming of TCR beta chains in a later analysis, and an independent cohort replicated the association. A later analysis reported that several of the most significant clusters appeared to be linked to common viral pathogens, among them Epstein-Barr virus. What a later analysis reportedly showed was that an Asian-associated ancestry cluster had fewer N-insertions than the roughly 670-donor mean.

For this clone: As yet, its antigen is unknown.

PCR amplification relied on 60 Vbeta primers (plus 13 Jbeta primers). The protocol was immunoSEQ multiplex PCR, while the TCRdb copy is restricted to in-frame clones and leaves out a portion. The sample lists 95,000 to 150,000 clones, over 60% occurring once. The V end lost 4 bases, the J end lost 0 bases, and 6 bases lay between the germline ends. Germline loops: CDR1 KGHSH, CDR2 LQKENI. The CDR3 is 14 amino acids. The chain recombines TRBV18 with TRBJ1-4; D call uncertain. This sequence originates from a middle-aged woman in good health and CMV-seropositive. Sample: PBMCs. The DNA for the CDR3 is TGTGCCAGCTCACAACGAGCAACTAATGAAAAACTGTTTTTT. Translation: CASSQRATNEKLFF.